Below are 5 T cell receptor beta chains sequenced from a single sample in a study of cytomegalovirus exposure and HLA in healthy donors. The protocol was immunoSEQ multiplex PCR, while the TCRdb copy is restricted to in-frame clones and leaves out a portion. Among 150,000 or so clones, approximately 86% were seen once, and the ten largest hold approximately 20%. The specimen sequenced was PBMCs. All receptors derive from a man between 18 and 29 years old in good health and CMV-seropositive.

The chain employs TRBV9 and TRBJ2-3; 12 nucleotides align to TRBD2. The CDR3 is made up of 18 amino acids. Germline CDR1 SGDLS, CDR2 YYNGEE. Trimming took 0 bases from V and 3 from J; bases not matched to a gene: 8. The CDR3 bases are TGTGCCAGCAGCGTAGGGCCTAGCGGGAGGGCCAGGACAGATACGCAGTATTTT. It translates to CASSVGPSGRARTDTQYF. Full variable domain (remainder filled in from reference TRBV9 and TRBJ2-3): DSGVTQTPKHLITATGQRVTLRCSPRSGDLSVYWYQQSLDQGLQFLIQYYNGEERAKGNILERFSAQQFPDLHSELNLSSLELGDSALYFCASSVGPSGRARTDTQYFGPGTRLTVL.

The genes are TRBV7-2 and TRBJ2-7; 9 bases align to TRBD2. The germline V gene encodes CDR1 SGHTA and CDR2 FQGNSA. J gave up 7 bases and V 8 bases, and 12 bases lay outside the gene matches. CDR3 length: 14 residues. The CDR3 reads CASRPAGGPGEQYF. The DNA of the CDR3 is TGTGCCAGCCGGCCGGCGGGAGGGCCGGGAGAGCAGTACTTC.

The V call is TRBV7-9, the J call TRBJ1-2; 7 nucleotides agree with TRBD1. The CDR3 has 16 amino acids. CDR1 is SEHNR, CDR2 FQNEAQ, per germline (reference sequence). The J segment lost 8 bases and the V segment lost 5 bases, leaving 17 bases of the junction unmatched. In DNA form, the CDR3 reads TGTGCCAGCAGCCCACAGGGGCTCCCCTTTGTTGACGGCTACACCTTC. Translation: CASSPQGLPFVDGYTF.

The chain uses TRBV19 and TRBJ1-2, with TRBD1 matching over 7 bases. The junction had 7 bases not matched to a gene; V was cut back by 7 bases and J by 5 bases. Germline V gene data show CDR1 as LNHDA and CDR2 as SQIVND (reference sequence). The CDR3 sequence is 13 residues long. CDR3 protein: CASTTTGSYGYTF. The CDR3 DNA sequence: TGTGCCAGTACCACGACAGGGAGTTATGGCTACACCTTC. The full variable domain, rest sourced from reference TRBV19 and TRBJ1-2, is DGGITQSPKYLFRKEGQNVTLSCEQNLNHDAMYWYRQDPGQGLRLIYYSQIVNDFQKGDIAEGYSVSREKKESFPLTVTSAQKNPTAFYLCASTTTGSYGYTFGSGTRLTVV.

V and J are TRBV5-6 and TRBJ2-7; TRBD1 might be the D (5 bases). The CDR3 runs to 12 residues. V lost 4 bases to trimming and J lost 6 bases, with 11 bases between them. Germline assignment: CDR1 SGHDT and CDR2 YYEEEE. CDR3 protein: CASSGAIGEQYF. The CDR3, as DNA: TGTGCCAGCAGCGGGGCCATCGGCGAGCAGTACTTC.